This T cell receptor beta chain is from a study of long-term antiretroviral therapy in people with HIV (dated by TCRdb to about 2022). Describing the broader study: The earliest samples were collected approximately a decade before the 2015 WHO recommendation for immediate ART, a period when ART was typically delayed until CD4 counts fell. A retrospective serial study tested whether ART initiation and durable HIV suppression were associated with changes in peripheral blood TRB repertoire composition and diversity. Test extractions of a monoclonal T-cell line alongside 30 or so polyclonal samples showed no cross-contamination during QIAcube processing. Of the 25 to 30 participants with HIV, 10 to 11 were female. A total of over 150 cryopreserved PBMC samples came from around 30 adults with confirmed HIV infection and were collected serially over a mean of roughly six years (range 1-12). The investigation overall reported the following: Inferences about post-ART repertoire changes were limited because no data were available on ART adherence, viral resistance or therapy changes. CDR3 length ranges in HIV repertoires were narrower than in controls, and network structure suggested an antigen-experienced repertoire with only a slight naive shift after ART. Because PBMC availability was limited, only the TCR beta chain was sequenced, with no alpha chain pairing. The samples were dated from about 2004 to 2017, and the ART regimens that were used may be less effective than current ART regimens. Starting ART was linked to a significant rise in TRB diversity, yet even after long-term ART the diversity remained significantly lower than in transplant donor controls. Because pre-ART samples had limited cell numbers, unsorted PBMC were profiled rather than sorted CD4+ and CD8+ T cells. Expanded TRB clones identified before ART initiation dominated the repertoire across all time points, though the dominance fluctuated and decreased in many PLHIV after ART.

The immunoSEQ hsTCRB v3.0 assay was used at survey level resolution to sequence the TRB variable region. A depth of roughly 40,000-55,000 T-cell genomes per sample was targeted for TRB sequencing. Pooled TRB libraries were sequenced on an Illumina MiSeq with a v3 150-cycle kit. As for how the authors treated the data: Repertoire analysis ran in R within a reproducible Nextflow workflow covering QC, data transformation and analysis. LymphoSeq2, an R package for exploring AIRR-Seq data, was used to implement the custom analyses. Four samples that yielded fewer than 5000 total TRB sequences were excluded, so that 150 to 200 HIV repertoires were analyzed. Among the 180 to 200 HIV repertoires that were kept, some 61 were collected before ART initiation and under 150 were collected after ART initiation. Each repertoire was downsampled to 5000 TRB nucleotide sequences, and summary statistics were averaged across 100 downsampling iterations. The analysis kept only TRB sequences whose CDR3 regions were at least seven amino acids long. Diversity was assessed using a clonality score derived from Shannon entropy and using the Gini coefficient. In repertoire networks, the top 5000 CDR3 amino acid sequences were linked whenever an edit distance of one separated two sequences. Antigen specificity groups and MHC restriction were predicted for TRB CDR3 amino acid sequences with GLIPH2. To flag known CMV, EBV, HIV or tissue antigen associations, CDR3 amino acid sequences were matched against VDJdb and McPAS-TCR. Pre-ART, post-ART and control groups were compared with Wilcoxon signed-rank tests and Holm-Bonferroni correction. In its TCRdb copy, this immuneACCESS table keeps in-frame sequences only and misses some clones. Where compared with another copy, unresolved V genes explain less than half of these, and the others have no known cause. That table gives V, J and clone size, and the DNA gave D and trimming. Within this sample are roughly 20,000 clones, with 75% to 90% of them counted one time only. The top ten clones comprise about 10% of the sample.

Points on this clone: Its recognized antigen is unknown. No much larger clone is present one base from it, and per-base qualities are unavailable.

Inclusion was restricted to participants for whom at least one PBMC sample before ART initiation and at least two post-ART samples were available. Every participant with HIV received treatment in the United States of America. Before DNA extraction, cryopreserved samples of roughly 0.9-11 million PBMC were thawed and washed. At the time of the earliest PBMC sample, participants with HIV were aged between roughly 20 and 60 years. PBMC samples were contributed by each participant from 1-4 timepoints before ART initiation and 2-8 timepoints after ART initiation, with a median of 7 samples. Serial HIV viral load, CD4+ T-cell count, ART history and demographic data were obtained for every participant. Using a Qiagen kit on a QIAcube, genomic DNA was extracted from unsorted PBMC, with samples processed in batches of 12. The CDR3 goes from the cysteine to the phenylalanine over 17 residues. Just the 51-base CDR3 DNA is kept, in frame starting at base 1. The germline V gene (reference sequence) provides CDR1 SEHNR and CDR2 FQNEAQ. At the junction V is shortened by 3 bases and J by 2 bases, with 16 bases in between.

The sequenced sample was unsorted PBMCs, obtained 0.2 years after starting antiretroviral therapy. This receptor chain uses TRBV7-9 and TRBJ2-2; confidence is insufficient to name the D gene. The receptor was derived from a woman between 40 and 55 years old with HIV. The DNA sequence is as follows: TGTGCCAGCAGCTTCCCCCAGGCTCAACCCAACACCGGGGAGCTGTTTTTT. The resulting protein is CASSFPQAQPNTGELFF. The full variable domain, completed from the reference TRBV7-9 and TRBJ2-2 proteins outside the CDR3, reads DTGVSQNPRHKITKRGQNVTFRCDPISEHNRLYWYRQTLGQGPEFLTYFQNEAQLEKSRLLSDRFSAERPKGSFSTLEIQRTEQGDSAMYLCASSFPQAQPNTGELFFGEGSRLTVL.